This T cell receptor (beta chain) emerged from a study of cytomegalovirus exposure and HLA in healthy donors. Study as a whole: The 95 to 150 validation repertoires, a later analysis reported, used the same platform as the approximately 650 first-cohort repertoires.

Study-level points and caveats: Among TCR beta chains, those listed as cytomegalovirus-associated numbered around 160. Specificity of a few CMV-associated chains for CMV antigens was verified in vitro.

Repertoires were generated with immunoSEQ multiplex PCR, while TCRdb's copy carries only in-frame clones and drops some. The sample consists of some 130,000 clones, around nine tenths of them appearing once. The V and J ends lost 5 bases and 3 bases, in that order; junction bases with no gene match: 9. CDR1 KGHSH and CDR2 LQKENI come from the germline V gene. The CDR3 covers 17 residues. As to this clone: Its antigen remains unknown.

The receptor comes from a man aged 25 to 40 in good health and CMV-seronegative. V gene TRBV18 combines with J gene TRBJ2-3, with TRBD2 identical over 12 bases. The specimen sequenced was PBMCs. The CDR3 bases are TGTGCCAGCTCATCTCCGACGACTAGCGGGAGTACAGATACGCAGTATTTT. Its protein product is CASSSPTTSGSTDTQYF.